This entry features one T cell receptor beta chain sequence. This entry is derived from a study of blood T cell repertoires in COVID-19. Study details: Donors in the United States, Italy and Spain gave samples during acute or convalescent COVID-19.

How the authors handled the data: Amplified reference gene primers provided the basis for estimating nucleated cell counts. TCRdb's table, derived via immunoSEQ multiplex PCR, lists solely in-frame clones and lacks some. V and J calls and clone size follow that table, whereas D and trimming were derived from the DNA. The data contain about 130,000 clones, approximately 80% of them singletons. The sequencing sample was made of peripheral blood. The origin of this receptor is a woman aged 55-69 years with active or convalescent COVID-19.

The CDR3 DNA is TGTGCCAGCAGCTTACCCAGGGAAAAATACTACAATGAGCAGTTCTTC. Translating gives CASSLPREKYYNEQFF. The chain recombines TRBV7-2 with TRBJ2-1; TRBD1 might be the D (5 bases). CDR3 size: 16 residues. V dropped 2 bases and J dropped 3 bases, with 14 bases sitting between them. Germline V gene lookup returns CDR1 SGHTA and CDR2 FQGNSA.